This TCR beta chain was sequenced for a study of control samples from healthy donors and cancer patients. CDR1 is LNHDA and CDR2 is SQIVND in the germline V gene (reference sequence). V gave up 6 bases and J gave up 6 bases, with 21 bases separating them. The CDR3 is 16 residues long. Measured with immunoSEQ multiplex PCR; TCRdb has only the in-frame clones, and not every one. The table shows approximately 190,000 clones, with 91% occurring only once. The rearrangement uses TRBV19 and TRBJ2-4, with a weak D call TRBD2 (8 bases). The sample consisted of blood. The TCR sequence derives from a man between 25 and 39 years old in good health. The CDR3 reads CASRNIDRAGGNIQYF. The CDR3 coding sequence is TGTGCCAGTAGAAATATAGACAGGGCGGGGGGAAACATTCAGTACTTC.